What follows is one T cell receptor (beta chain) and its context. This record comes from a study of blood T cell repertoires in COVID-19. In the original workflow: By means of reference gene primer amplification, nucleated cell counts were estimated. Assay used: immunoSEQ multiplex PCR; TCRdb lists only in-frame clones, some missing. That table gives V, J and clone size, and the DNA gave D and trimming. The data hold roughly 290,000 clones, with 70% to 90% observed a single time. Trimming took off 5 bases at V and 6 bases at J, with 14 bases between the two ends. This CDR3 has 14 residues. Per the germline V gene, CDR1 is LGHNT and CDR2 is FRNRAP.

The sequenced material came from peripheral blood. The sequence derives from a human donor with COVID-19, enrolled during active disease. The donor label of this sample is uncertain. This chain joins TRBV12-5 and TRBJ1-5; D unclear. The CDR3 nucleotides read TGTGCTAGTGGTCCTATCCCCCTTGGTCAGCCCCAGCATTTT. Translation: CASGPIPLGQPQHF.